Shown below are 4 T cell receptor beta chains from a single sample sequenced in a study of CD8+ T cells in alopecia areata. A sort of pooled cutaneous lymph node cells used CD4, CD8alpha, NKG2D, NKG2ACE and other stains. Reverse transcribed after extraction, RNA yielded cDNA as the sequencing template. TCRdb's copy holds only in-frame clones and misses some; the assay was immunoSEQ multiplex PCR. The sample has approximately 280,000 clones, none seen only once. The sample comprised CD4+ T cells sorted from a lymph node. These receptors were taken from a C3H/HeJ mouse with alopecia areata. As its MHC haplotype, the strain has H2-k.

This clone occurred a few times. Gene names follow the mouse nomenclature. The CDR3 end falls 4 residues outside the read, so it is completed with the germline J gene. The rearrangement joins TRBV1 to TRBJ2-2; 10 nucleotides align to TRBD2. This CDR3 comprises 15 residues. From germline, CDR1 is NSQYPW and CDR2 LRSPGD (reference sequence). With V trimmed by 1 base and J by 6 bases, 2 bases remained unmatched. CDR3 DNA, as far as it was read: TGCACCTGCAGTGCAGGGGGACTGGGGTCCGGG. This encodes CTCSAGGLGSG. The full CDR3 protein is CTCSAGGLGSGQLYF.

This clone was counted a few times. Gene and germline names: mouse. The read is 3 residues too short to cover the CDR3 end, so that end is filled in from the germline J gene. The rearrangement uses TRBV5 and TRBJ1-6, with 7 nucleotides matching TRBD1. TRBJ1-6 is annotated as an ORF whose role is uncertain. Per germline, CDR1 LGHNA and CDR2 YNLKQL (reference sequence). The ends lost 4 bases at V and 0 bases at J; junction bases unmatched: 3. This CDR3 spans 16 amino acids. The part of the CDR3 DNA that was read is TGTGCCAGCAGCCCACAGGGGACTTCCTATAATTCGCCC. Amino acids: CASSPQGTSYNSP. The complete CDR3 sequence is CASSPQGTSYNSPLYF.

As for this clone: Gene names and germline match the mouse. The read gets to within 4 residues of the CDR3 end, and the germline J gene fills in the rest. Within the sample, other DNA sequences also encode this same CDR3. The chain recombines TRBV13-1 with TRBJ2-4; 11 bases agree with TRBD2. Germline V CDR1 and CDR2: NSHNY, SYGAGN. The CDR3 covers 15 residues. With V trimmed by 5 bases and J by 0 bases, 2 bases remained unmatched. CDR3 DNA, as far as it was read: TGTGCCAGCAGAGGGACTGGGGGAAGTCAAAAC. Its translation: CASRGTGGSQN. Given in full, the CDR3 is CASRGTGGSQNTLYF.

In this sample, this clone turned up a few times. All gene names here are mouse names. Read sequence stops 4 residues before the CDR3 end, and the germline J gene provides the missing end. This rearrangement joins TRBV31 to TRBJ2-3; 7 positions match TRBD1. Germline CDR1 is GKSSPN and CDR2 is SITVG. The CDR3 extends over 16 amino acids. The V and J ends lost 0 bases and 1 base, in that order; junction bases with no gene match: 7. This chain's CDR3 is CAWSLEQGRGAETLYF. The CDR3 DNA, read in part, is TGTGCCTGGAGTCTAGAACAGGGGAGAGGTGCAGAA.